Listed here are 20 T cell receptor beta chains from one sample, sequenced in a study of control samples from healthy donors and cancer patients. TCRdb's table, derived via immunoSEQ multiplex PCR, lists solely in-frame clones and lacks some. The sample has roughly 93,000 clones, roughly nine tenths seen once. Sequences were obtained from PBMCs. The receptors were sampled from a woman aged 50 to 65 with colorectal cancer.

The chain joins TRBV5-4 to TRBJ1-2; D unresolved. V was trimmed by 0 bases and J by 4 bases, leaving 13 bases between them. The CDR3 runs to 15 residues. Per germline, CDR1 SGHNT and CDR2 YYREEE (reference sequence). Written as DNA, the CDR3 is TGTGCCAGCAGCTTGGCCAAGGACGGAGGCTATGGCTACACCTTC. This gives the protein CASSLAKDGGYGYTF.

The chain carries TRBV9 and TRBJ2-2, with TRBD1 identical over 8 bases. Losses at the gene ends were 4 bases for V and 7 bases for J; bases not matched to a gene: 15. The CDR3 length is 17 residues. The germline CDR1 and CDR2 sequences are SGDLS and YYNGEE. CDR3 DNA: TGTGCCAGCAGCTCCGGACAGGGAATCGTCGGAGACGGGGAGCTGTTTTTT. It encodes CASSSGQGIVGDGELFF.

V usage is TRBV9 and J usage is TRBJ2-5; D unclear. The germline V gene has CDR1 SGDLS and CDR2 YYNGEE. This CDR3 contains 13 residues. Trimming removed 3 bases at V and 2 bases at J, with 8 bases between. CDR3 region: CASSGVVQETQYF. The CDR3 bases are TGTGCCAGCAGCGGTGTGGTACAAGAGACCCAGTACTTC.

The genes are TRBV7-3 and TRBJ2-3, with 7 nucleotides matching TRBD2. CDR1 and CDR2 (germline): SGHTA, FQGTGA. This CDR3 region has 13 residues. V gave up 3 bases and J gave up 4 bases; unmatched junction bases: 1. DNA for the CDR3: TGTGCCAGCAGCTTGGCGGGGGCAGATACGCAGTATTTT. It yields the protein CASSLAGADTQYF.

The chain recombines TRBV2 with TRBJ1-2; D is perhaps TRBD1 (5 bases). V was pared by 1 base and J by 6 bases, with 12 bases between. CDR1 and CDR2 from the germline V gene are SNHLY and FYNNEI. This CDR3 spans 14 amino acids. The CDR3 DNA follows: TGTGCCAGCAGTGAAGTGGGGCCCGTTGATGGCTACACCTTC. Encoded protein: CASSEVGPVDGYTF.

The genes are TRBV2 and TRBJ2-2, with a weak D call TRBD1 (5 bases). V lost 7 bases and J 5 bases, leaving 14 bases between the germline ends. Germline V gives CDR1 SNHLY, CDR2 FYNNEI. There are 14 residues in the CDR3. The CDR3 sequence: CASNQLRATGELFF. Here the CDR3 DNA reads TGTGCCAGCAACCAGCTCAGGGCTACCGGGGAGCTGTTTTTT.

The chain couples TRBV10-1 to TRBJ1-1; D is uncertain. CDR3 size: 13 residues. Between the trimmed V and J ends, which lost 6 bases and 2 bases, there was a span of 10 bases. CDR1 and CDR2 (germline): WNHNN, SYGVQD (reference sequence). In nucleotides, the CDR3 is TGCGCCAGCAGCCTTCGGCCCAACACTGAAGCTTTCTTT. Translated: CASSLRPNTEAFF.

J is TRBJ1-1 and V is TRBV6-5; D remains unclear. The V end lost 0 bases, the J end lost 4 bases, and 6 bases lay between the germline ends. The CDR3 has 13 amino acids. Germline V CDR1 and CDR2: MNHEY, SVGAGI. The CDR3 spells CASSYSAATEAFF. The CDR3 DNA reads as TGTGCCAGCAGTTACTCAGCAGCCACTGAAGCTTTCTTT.

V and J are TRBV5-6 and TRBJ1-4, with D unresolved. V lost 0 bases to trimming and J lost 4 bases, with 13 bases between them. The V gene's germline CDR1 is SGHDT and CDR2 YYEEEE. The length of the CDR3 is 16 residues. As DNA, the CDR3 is TGTGCCAGCAGCTTGGCACGGGCGCCACATAATGAAAAACTGTTTTTT. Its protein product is CASSLARAPHNEKLFF. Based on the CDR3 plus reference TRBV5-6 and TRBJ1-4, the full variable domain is DAGVTQSPTHLIKTRGQQVTLRCSPKSGHDTVSWYQQALGQGPQFIFQYYEEEERQRGNFPDRFSGHQFPNYSSELNVNALLLGDSALYLCASSLARAPHNEKLFFGSGTQLSVL.

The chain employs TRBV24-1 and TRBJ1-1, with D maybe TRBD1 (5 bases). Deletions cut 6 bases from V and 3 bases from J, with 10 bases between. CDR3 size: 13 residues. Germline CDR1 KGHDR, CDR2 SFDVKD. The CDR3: CATSRGSDTEAFF. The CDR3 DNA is TGTGCCACCAGTAGGGGTTCGGACACTGAAGCTTTCTTT.

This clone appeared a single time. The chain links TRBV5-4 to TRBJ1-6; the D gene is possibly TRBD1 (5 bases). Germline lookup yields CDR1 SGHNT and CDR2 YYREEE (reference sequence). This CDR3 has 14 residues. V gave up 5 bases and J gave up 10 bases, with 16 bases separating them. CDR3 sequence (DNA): TGTGCCAGCAGTTCCCGGGACTTAGGCTCACCCCTCCACTTT. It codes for CASSSRDLGSPLHF.

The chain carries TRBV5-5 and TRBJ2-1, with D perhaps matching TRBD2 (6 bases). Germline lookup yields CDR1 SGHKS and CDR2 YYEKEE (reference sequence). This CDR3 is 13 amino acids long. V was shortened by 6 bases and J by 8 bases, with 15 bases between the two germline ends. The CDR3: CASTLLGEDEQFF. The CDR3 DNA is TGTGCCAGCACCCTGCTCGGGGAGGATGAGCAGTTCTTC.

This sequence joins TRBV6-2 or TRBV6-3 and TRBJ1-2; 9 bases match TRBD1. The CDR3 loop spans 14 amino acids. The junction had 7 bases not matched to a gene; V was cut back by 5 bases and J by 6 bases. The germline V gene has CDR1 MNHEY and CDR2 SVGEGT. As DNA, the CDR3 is TGTGCCAGCAGTCCCCGGGACAGGGTCGATGGCTACACCTTC. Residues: CASSPRDRVDGYTF.

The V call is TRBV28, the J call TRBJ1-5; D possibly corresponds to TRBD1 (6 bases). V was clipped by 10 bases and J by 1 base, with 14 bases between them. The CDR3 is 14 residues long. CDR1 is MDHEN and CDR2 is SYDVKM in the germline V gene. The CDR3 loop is CATHTGKSNQPQHF. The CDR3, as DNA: TGTGCCACCCATACAGGGAAGAGCAATCAGCCCCAGCATTTT. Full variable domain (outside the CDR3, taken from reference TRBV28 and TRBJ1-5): DVKVTQSSRYLVKRTGEKVFLECVQDMDHENMFWYRQDPGLGLRLIYFSYDVKMKEKGDIPEGYSVSREKKERFSLILESASTNQTSMYLCATHTGKSNQPQHFGDGTRLSIL.

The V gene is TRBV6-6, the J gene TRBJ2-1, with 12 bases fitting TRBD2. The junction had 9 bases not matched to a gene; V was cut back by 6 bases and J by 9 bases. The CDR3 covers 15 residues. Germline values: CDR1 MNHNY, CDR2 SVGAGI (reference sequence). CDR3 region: CASRRLAGARSEQFF. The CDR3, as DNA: TGTGCCAGCAGGCGACTAGCGGGGGCCAGGAGTGAGCAGTTCTTC.

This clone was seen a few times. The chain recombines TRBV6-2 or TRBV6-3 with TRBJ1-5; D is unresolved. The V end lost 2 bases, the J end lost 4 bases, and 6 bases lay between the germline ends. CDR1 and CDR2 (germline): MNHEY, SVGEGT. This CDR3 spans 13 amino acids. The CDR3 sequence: CASSYIVNQPQHF. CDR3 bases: TGTGCCAGCAGTTACATAGTTAATCAGCCCCAGCATTTT.

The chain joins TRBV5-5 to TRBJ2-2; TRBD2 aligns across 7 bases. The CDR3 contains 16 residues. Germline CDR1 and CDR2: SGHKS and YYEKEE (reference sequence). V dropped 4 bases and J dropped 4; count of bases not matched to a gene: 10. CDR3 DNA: TGTGCCAGCAGCCTGCGGCTAGCGGTGGCCACCGGGGAGCTGTTTTTT. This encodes CASSLRLAVATGELFF.

The CDR3 protein is CASSTIGWVASTDTQYF. The CDR3 DNA is TGTGCCAGTAGTACGATAGGTTGGGTAGCTAGCACAGATACGCAGTATTTT. V gene TRBV19 combines with J gene TRBJ2-3; D is unresolved. CDR1 and CDR2 (germline): LNHDA, SQIVND (reference sequence). Trimming pared 4 bases from V and 0 bases from J, leaving 17 bases between. The CDR3 consists of 17 residues.

The CDR3 DNA follows: TGTGCCATCAGTCTATCCGATACGCAGTATTTT. It codes for CAISLSDTQYF. This rearrangement joins TRBV10-3 to TRBJ2-3, with D hard to call. Germline CDR1 ENHRY, CDR2 SYGVKD. The V and J ends lost 5 bases and 6 bases respectively, with 6 bases between them. The CDR3 is 11 amino acids.

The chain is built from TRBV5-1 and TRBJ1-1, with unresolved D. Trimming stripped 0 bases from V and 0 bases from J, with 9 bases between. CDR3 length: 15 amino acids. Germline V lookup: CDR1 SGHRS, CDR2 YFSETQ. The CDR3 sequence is CASSLEGRMNTEAFF. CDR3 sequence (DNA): TGCGCCAGCAGCTTGGAAGGCAGAATGAACACTGAAGCTTTCTTT.